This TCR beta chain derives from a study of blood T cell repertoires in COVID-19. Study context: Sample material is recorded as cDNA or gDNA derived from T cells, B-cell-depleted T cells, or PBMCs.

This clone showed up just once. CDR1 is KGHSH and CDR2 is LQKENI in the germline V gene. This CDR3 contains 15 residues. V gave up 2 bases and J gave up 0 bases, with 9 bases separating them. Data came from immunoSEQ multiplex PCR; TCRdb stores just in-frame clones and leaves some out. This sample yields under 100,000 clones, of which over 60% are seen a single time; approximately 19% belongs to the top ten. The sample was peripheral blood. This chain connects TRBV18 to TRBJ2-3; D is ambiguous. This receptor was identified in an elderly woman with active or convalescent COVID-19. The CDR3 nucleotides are TGTGCCAGCTCACCATCGGGTGCTAGCACAGATACGCAGTATTTT. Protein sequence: CASSPSGASTDTQYF.